This T cell receptor beta chain was found in a study of vaccination and CD4 T cells after COVID-19. Study information: Researchers treated cells with overlapping spike peptides taken from SARS-CoV-2, HCoV-NL63, HCoV-OC43 and HCoV-229E. Findings of the study overall: Median SARS-CoV-2-reactive clonotype numbers went up from about 22 to 38, but not significantly. Spike mono-reactivity was shown by 304 of 307 vaccine-specific clones in convalescent patients.

Researchers used the Oncomine TCR Beta short-read assay to sequence DNA from cultured CD4+ T cells. Via MiXCR, TCRdb re-called the PCR reads, giving one row per CDR3 protein. The sample lists about 19,000 distinct CDR3 sequences; around half were seen once. This CDR3 comprises 13 residues. V was clipped by 5 bases and J by 10 bases; unmatched bases: 9. The V gene's germline CDR1 is SNHLY and CDR2 FYNNEI. Treatment meaning: roughly 11-day PBMC culture with coronavirus spike peptide pools or control peptides (ViraFEST assay). Concerning this clonotype itself: What it binds is not known.

The receptor's source is a human donor who had recovered from COVID-19. The material was CD4+ T cells from blood, cultured in vitro, obtained before SARS-CoV-2 vaccination. The chain couples TRBV2 to TRBJ1-1; TRBD1 agrees at 8 bases. The CDR3 reads CASSTNRGIRAFF. CDR3 coding DNA: TGTGCCAGCAGTACAAACAGGGGGATTAGAGCTTTCTTT. The whole variable domain, filled in from reference TRBV2 and TRBJ1-1, reads EPEVTQTPSHQVTQMGQEVILRCVPISNHLYFYWYRQILGQKVEFLVSFYNNEISEKSEIFDDQFSVERPDGSNFTLKIRSTKLEDSAMYFCASSTNRGIRAFFGQGTRLTVV.